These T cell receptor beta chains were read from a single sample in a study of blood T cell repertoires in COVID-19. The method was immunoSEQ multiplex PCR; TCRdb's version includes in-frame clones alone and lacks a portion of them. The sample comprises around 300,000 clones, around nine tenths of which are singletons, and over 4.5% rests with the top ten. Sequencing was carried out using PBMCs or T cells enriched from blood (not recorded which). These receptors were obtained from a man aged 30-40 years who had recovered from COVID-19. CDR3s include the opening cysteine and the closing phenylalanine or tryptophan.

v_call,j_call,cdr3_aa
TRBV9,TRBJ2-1,CASSVGGGPPYNEQFF
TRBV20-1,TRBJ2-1,CSASTGLEQFF
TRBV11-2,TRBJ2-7,CASSYRGRDYEQYF
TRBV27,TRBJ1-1,CASSNPGTANTEAFF
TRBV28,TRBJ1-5,CASSPYGQPQHF
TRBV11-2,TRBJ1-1,CASSLVGTAFETEAFF
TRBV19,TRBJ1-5,CASSTGVSSLPINQPQHF
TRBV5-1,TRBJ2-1,CASSLGTDYYNEQFF
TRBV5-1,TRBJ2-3,CASSLLTGIGSGADTQYF
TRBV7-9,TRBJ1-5,CASSLYDRNQPQHF
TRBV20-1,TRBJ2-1,CSAAGVNEQFF
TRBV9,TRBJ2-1,CASSVSPSNNEQFF
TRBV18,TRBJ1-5,CASSRQGGHQPQHF
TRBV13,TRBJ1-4,CASSAQGALSNEKLFF
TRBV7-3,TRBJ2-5,CASSLLQYETQYF
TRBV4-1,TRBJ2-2,CASSQSNRGAGELFF
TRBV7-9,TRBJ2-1,CASSPSGGEYNEQFF
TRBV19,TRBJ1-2,CASSIGRGRGYTF
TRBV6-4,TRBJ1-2,CASSDSAGRDYGYTF
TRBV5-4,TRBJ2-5,CASSEKTSGHQETQYF
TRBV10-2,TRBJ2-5,CARQKEVSGGPKIQETQYF
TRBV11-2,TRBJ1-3,CASSLYLPYGDSGNTIYF
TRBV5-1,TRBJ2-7,CASSLTNPGQGPYEQYF
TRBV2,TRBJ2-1,CASDTGGNEQFF
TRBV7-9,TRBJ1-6,CASSQGAVGQSPLHF
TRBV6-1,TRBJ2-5,CASSEGASGQETQYF
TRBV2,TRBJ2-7,CASSRTAYEQYF
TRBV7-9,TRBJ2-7,CASSLVTGGYEQYF
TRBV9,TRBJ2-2,CASSVRGRQGAVTGELFF
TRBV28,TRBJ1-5,CASSITAYSNQPQHF
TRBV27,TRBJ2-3,CASSLQGLAADTQYF
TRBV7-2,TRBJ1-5,CASSLASLRNQPQHF
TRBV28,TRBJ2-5,CASSTTGGGVETQYF
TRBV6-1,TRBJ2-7,CASSEGVDYPYEQYF
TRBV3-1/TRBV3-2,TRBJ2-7,CASSQQRQGYEQYF
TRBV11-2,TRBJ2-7,CASSLSGGPYEQYF
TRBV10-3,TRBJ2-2,CAITHGQGTGELFF
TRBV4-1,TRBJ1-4,CASSQAAGAYNEKLFF
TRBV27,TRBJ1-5,CASPRGGYQPQHF
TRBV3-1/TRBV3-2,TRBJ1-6,CASSRMSAGDSPLHF
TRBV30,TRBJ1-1,CAWSRDSNTEAFF
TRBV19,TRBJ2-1,CASSFNVRGSSYNEQFF
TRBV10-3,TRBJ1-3,CAISEYPGNTIYF
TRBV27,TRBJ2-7,CASSPRQGVYEQYF
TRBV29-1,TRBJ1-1,CSVQRGTPEAFF
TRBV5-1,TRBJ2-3,CASSFSGGAADTQYF
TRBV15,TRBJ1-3,CATSGRAGGNTIYF
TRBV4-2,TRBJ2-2,CASSHPSGGTNTGELFF
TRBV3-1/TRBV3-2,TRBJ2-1,CASSSGLVGGYNEQFF
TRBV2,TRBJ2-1,CASNKGTGKTYNEQFF
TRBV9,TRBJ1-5,CASSSGTVNQPQHF
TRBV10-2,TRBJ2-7,CASMRGSSSYEQYF
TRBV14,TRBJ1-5,CASSLPKSNQPQHF
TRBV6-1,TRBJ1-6,CASSEAQTKSLGHF
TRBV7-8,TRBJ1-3,CASSFTGEPGQGSRSGNTIYF